A selection of T cell receptor beta chains follows, all from one sample in a study of identical twins. One entry per CDR3 protein results from TCRdb running MiXCR on the 5' RACE reads. Seen here are about 890,000 distinct CDR3 sequences, 9% to 15% observed once, and the top ten hold roughly 1.6%. The sample was also linked to a second study, of yellow fever vaccine responses in identical twins.

The sample comprised PBMCs. The receptors stem from a woman aged 18-35 years in good health. CDR3s include the opening cysteine and the closing phenylalanine or tryptophan.

v_gene	j_gene	CDR3aa
TRBV3-1	TRBJ2-5	CASSRPGLAVQETQYF
TRBV3-1	TRBJ2-7	CASSQDRAYEQYF
TRBV24-1	TRBJ2-5	CATSVGLDNKYQETQYF
TRBV5-5	TRBJ1-2	CASSLSQGTNYGYTF
TRBV6-5	TRBJ1-1	CASSYIYAGPILNTEAFF
TRBV13	TRBJ1-2	CASSLGTGQGTPNSIYGYTF
TRBV21-1	TRBJ2-1	CASLYSGRPTYNEQFF
TRBV5-1	TRBJ2-1	CASSFTWTVMSSYNEQFF
TRBV3-1	TRBJ2-1	CASSQVVWTSGSNEQFF
TRBV25-1	TRBJ2-1	CASTSGGHEQFF
TRBV10-3	TRBJ2-2	CAISESRTGPRPGTGELFF
TRBV5-1	TRBJ2-2	CASSGDRPTGELFF
TRBV24-1	TRBJ2-1	CATSERGQSKGSYNEQFF
TRBV6-1	TRBJ1-1	CASSVTGARPEAFF
TRBV12-3/TRBV12-4	TRBJ2-2	CASSLSGGARETGELFF
TRBV20-1	TRBJ2-1	CSARDLLLAGVNNEQFF
TRBV7-6	TRBJ2-3	CASSSRQGLNTDTQYF
TRBV10-3	TRBJ2-3	CAISEPLAGATDTQYF
TRBV7-8	TRBJ1-5	CASSFSDGNNQPQHF
TRBV18	TRBJ2-1	CASSPGTGSSTAYNEQFF
TRBV5-1	TRBJ2-1	CASTKPGLAGGLSEQFF
TRBV20-1	TRBJ1-1	CSAHRQLNTEAFF
TRBV20-1	TRBJ2-1	CSARGTSGKNNEQFF
TRBV10-1	TRBJ2-3	CASSGDRSTDTQYF